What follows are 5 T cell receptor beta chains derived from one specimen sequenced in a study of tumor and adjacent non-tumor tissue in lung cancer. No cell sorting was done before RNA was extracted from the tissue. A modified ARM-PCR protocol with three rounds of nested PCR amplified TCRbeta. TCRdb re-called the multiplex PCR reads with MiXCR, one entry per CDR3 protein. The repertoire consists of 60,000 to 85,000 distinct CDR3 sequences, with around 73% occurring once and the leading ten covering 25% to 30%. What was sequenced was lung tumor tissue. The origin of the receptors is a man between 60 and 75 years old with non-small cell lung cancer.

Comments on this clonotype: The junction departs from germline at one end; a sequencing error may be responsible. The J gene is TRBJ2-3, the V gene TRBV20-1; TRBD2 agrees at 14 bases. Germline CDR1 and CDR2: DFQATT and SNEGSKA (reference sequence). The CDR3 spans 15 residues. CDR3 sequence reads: CSAGTSGRFTDAQYF. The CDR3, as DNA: TGCAGTGCTGGGACTAGCGGGAGATTCACAGATGCGCAGTATTTT.

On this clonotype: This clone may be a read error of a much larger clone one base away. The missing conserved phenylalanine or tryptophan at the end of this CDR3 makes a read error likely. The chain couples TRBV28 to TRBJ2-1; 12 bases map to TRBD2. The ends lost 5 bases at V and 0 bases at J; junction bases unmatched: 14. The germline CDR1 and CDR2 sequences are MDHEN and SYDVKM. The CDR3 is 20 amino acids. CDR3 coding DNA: TGTGCCAGCAGTCTCCCTTCGGGACTAGCGGGCCTAAGCTCCTACAATGAGCAGTTCTTA. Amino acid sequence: CASSLPSGLAGLSSYNEQFL.

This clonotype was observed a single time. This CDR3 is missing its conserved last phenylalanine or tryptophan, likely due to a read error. CDR3 region: CSASHKGPIETQYL. CDR3 in DNA: TGCAGTGCTAGCCACAAAGGTCCGATAGAGACCCAGTACTTG. V is TRBV20-1 and J is TRBJ2-5; D remains ambiguous. V was clipped by 3 bases and J by 4 bases, with 15 bases between them. Germline values: CDR1 DFQATT, CDR2 SNEGSKA (reference sequence). This CDR3 is built from 14 residues.

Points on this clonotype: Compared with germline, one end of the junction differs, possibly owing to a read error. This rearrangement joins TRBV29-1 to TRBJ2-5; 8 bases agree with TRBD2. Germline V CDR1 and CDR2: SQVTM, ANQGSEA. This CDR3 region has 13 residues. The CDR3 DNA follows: TGCAACGATCGTAGCGGGACCCAAGAGACACAGTACTTC. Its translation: CNDRSGTQETQYF. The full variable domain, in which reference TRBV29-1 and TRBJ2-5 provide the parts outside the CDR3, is SAVISQKPSRDICQRGTSLTIQCQVDSQVTMMFWYRQQPGQSLTLIATANQGSEATYESGFVIDKFPISRPNLTFSTLTVSNMSPEDSSIYLCNDRSGTQETQYFGPGTRLLVL.

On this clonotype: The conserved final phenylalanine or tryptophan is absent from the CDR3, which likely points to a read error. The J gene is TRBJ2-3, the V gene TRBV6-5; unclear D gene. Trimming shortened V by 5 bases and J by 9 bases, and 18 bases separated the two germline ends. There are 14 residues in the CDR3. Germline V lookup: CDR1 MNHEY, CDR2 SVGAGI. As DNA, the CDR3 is TGTGCCAGCAGTGCGGCCTCACCTCCCCGCACGCAGTATGTT. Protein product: CASSAASPPRTQYV.